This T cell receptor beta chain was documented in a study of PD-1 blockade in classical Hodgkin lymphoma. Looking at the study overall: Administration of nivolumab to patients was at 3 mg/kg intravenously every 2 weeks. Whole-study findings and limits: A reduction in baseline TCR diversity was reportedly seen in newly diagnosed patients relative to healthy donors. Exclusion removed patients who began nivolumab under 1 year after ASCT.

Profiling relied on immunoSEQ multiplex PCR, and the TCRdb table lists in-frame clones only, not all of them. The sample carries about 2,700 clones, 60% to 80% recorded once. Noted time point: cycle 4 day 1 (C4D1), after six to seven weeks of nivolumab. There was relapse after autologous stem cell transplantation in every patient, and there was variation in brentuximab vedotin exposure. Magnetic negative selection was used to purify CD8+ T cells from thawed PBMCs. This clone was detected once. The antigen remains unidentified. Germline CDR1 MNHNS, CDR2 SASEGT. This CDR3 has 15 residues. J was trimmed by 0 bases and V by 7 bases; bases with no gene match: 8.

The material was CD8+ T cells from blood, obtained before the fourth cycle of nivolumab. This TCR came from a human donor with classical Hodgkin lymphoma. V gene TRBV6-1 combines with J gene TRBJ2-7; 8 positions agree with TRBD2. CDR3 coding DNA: TGTGCCAGCAAATCCTCCGGGACTAGCTCCTACGAGCAGTACTTC. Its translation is CASKSSGTSSYEQYF.